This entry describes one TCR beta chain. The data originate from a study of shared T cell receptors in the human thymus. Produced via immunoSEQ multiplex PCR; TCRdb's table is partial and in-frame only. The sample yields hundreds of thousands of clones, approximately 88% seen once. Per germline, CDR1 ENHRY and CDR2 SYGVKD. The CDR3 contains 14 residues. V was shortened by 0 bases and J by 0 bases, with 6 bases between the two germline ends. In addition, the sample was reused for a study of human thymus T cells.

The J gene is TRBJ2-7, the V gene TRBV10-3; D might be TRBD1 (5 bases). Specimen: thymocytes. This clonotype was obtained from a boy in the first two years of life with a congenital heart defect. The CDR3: CAISESGLSYEQYF. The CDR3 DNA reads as TGTGCCATCAGTGAGTCGGGGCTCTCCTACGAGCAGTACTTC.